Described below is a single T cell receptor beta chain sequence and its context. Sample time point: patch test 3, about 24 weeks after DPC sensitization. Treatment reported: therapeutic diphenylcyclopropenone sensitization with weekly scalp DPC. The CDR3 runs 12 residues. Germline lookup yields CDR1 DFQATT and CDR2 SNEGSKA (reference sequence). Between the trimmed V and J ends, which lost 3 bases and 1 base, there was a span of 6 bases. The sample is drawn from a study of human T cells and chemical hapten exposure. One entry per CDR3 protein results from TCRdb running MiXCR on the RACE reads. The top ten clones hold 2.1% of a sample with 150,000 to 200,000 distinct CDR3 sequences, 28% of them seen once.

This sample comprised whole blood, obtained in connection with sensitization to the hapten diphenylcyclopropenone (DPC). The TCR originated in a woman aged 18-29 years with alopecia areata. Some clones in this sample may be carry-over from other donors' samples. The genes are TRBV20-1 and TRBJ1-2, with D uncertain. This CDR3 is CSARSVNYGYTF. The CDR3 nucleotides read TGCAGTGCTAGGAGTGTTAACTATGGCTACACCTTC.